This TCR beta chain was sequenced in a study of T cell responses to AZD1222 COVID-19 vaccine. V trimming: 6 bases; J trimming: 8 bases; junction bases outside the gene matches: 12. This CDR3 spans 14 amino acids. From germline, CDR1 is MDHEN and CDR2 SYDVKM. Method: immunoSEQ multiplex PCR; TCRdb's copy keeps in-frame clones and lacks some. The table lists 160,000 or so clones, around 85% of them singletons. Notes on the study in general: Increases in Spike-specific TCR breadth and depth were seen after two AZD1222 doses. At study baseline, merely more than 5 AZD1222 recipients were seropositive. Researchers report vaccine-associated CD4 TCRs spanning spike, with dominance at 160-218 and 743-854.

Regarding this clone: As yet, its antigen is unknown.

Source: peripheral blood, taken after recovery from COVID-19. V is TRBV28 and J is TRBJ1-2; 7 bases agree with TRBD1. The receptor was isolated from an adult who had recovered from COVID-19. CDR3 in DNA: TGTGCCAGCAGCTACAGGGGCGAAGGGACGGGCTACACCTTC. This translates into CASSYRGEGTGYTF.